This T cell receptor delta chain derives from a study of Vδ1+ human thymocytes. Study outcomes and limitations: Unlike peripheral blood Vdelta1+ controls, thymic delta-chain sequences included roughly 18% Vdelta2 and few Vdelta3. In the thymus, TRG and TRD repertoires looked highly polyclonal with Gaussian CDR3 lengths. Many TRG clonotypes were shared between donors; TRD repertoires were essentially private.

The CDR3 spans 19 residues. The germline V gene has CDR1 GEAIGNYY and CDR2 EKD. Thymocytes were sorted as CD3+ TCRVdelta1+ TCRVdelta2- after alphabeta T cell depletion. Between roughly 96% and 99.6% of sorted thymocytes were Vdelta1+. The template was reverse-transcribed extracted RNA. CDR3 amplicons came from multiplex PCR with pooled V-gene forward and constant-region reverse primers. TCRdb reanalysed the multiplex PCR reads via CATT. The sample records roughly 25,000 delta-chain clones, 25% to 30% being singletons. To note about this clone: As yet, its antigen is unknown. It differs at one base from a far larger clone, so likely a read error. In the same sample, other DNA sequences code for this CDR3.

The rearrangement uses TRDV2 and TRDJ3; 9 bases line up with TRDD3. What was sequenced was Vdelta1+ gamma-delta thymocytes from the thymus. The subset here: FACS-sorted CD3+ TCRalphabeta- TCRVdelta1+ TCRVdelta2- thymocytes. The clonotype comes from a boy in the first two years of life who had congenital heart surgery. In nucleotides, the CDR3 is TGTGCCTGTGCCGGGTACTGGGGGACCCCCTCCTGGGACACACGACAGATGTTTTTC. This gives the protein CACAGYWGTPSWDTRQMFF.